The present T cell receptor beta chain was sequenced within a study of OX40 agonist ivuxolimab in advanced cancers. The wider study: Therapy given before enrollment (anti-PD-1, anti-PD-L1 or anti-CTLA-4) was allowed, and roughly 41% had some. Among those treated, three patients had partial responses, one with hepatocellular carcinoma and two with cutaneous melanoma.

Only in-frame clones appear in the TCRdb table, and some are missing; sequencing was by immunoSEQ multiplex PCR. The sample carries some 98,000 clones, about 91% recorded once. Germline V gives CDR1 MDHEN, CDR2 SYDVKM. This CDR3 has 14 residues. V lost 1 base and J lost 11, with 17 bases in between. Material: CD4+ or CD8+ T cells sorted from blood, obtained in a trial of the OX40 agonist ivuxolimab. The chain uses TRBV28 and TRBJ1-1; D is undetermined. The source is an adult with an advanced solid tumor such as melanoma, head and neck, liver or kidney cancer. The CDR3 nucleotides read TGTGCCAGCAGTTTATTGTCGCAGGCCCTCGGTGCTTTCTTT. It specifies CASSLLSQALGAFF.